The source of this T cell receptor beta chain is a study of blood T cell repertoires in COVID-19. At the level of the study: There were acute and convalescent COVID-19 samples, and they came from the United States, Italy and Spain. In each case, the material was cDNA or gDNA derived from T cells, B-cell-depleted T cells, or PBMCs.

The length of the CDR3 is 12 residues. Per germline, CDR1 MNHEY and CDR2 SVGAGI. As processed by the authors: Counts of nucleated cells, estimated from reference gene primer amplification, were obtained. Some clones are missing from TCRdb's copy, which holds only in-frame ones; the method was immunoSEQ multiplex PCR. The DNA gave D and trimming, while V, J and clone size come from that table. The table lists more than 80,000 clones, around 87% of them singletons. Input material: peripheral blood. This sequence was found in a man aged 35-49 years with acute or convalescent COVID-19. V is TRBV6-5 and J is TRBJ1-1, with a possible D match to TRBD1 (5 bases). CDR3 region: CVTIGAPTEAFF. Written as DNA, the CDR3 is TGTGTCACGATAGGGGCCCCCACTGAAGCTTTCTTT.